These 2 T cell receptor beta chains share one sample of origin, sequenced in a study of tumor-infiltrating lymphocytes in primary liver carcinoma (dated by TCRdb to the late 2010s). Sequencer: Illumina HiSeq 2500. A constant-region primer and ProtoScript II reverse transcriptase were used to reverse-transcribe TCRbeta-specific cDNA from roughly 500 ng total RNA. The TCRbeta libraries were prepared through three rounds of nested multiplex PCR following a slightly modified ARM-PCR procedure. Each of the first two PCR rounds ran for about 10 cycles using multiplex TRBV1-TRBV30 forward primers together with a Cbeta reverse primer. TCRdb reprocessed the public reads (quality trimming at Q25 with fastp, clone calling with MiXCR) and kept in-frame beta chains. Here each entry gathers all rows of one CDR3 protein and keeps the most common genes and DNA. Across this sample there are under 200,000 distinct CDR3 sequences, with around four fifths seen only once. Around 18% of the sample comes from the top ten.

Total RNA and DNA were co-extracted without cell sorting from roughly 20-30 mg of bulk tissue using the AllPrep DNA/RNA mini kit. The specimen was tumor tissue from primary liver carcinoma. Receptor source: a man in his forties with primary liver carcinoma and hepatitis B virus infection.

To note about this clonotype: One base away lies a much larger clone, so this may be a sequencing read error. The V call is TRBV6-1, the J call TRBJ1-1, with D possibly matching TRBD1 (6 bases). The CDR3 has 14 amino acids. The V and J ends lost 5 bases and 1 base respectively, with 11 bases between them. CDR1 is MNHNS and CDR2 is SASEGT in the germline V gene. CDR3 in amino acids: CASSFDRTNTEAFF. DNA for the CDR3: TGTGCCAGCAGTTTCGACAGGACGAACACTGAAGCTTTCTTT.

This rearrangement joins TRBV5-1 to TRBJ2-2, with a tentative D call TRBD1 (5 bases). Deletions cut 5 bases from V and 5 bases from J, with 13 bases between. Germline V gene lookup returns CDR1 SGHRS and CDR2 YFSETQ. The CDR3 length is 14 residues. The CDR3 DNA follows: TGCGCCAGCAGGTCAGGACAAGTTACCGGGGAGCTGTTTTTT. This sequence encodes CASRSGQVTGELFF. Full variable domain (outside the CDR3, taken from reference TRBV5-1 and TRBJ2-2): KAGVTQTPRYLIKTRGQQVTLSCSPISGHRSVSWYQQTPGQGLQFLFEYFSETQRNKGNFPGRFSGRQFSNSRSEMNVSTLELGDSALYLCASRSGQVTGELFFGEGSRLTVL.